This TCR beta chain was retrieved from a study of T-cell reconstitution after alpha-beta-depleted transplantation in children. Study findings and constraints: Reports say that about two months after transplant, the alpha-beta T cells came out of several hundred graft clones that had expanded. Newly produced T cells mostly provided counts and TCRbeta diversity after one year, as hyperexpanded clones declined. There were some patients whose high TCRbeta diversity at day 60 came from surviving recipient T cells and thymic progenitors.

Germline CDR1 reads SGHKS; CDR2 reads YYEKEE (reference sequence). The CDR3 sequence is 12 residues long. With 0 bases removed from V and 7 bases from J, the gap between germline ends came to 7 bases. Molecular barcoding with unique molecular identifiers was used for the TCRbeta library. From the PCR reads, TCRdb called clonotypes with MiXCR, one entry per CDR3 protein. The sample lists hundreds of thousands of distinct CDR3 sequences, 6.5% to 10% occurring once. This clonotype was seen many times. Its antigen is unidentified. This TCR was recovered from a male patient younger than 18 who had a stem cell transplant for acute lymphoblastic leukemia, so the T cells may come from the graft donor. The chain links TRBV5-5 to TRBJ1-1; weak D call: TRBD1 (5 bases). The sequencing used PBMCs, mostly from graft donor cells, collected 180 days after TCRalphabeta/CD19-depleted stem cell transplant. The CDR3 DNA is TGTGCCAGCAGCTTGGGGACATTTGAAGCTTTCTTT. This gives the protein CASSLGTFEAFF.